Given below is one T cell receptor beta chain in context. Antigen specificity is unknown. The data were obtained in a study of CD8 T cells in ankylosing spondylitis. Findings and limits, study-wide: Under 10 highly homologous variants formed a TCR beta motif that appeared characteristic of ankylosing spondylitis blood.

Generation of TCR beta libraries employed quantitative 5'-RACE incorporating molecular barcodes. Each CDR3 protein is one row after TCRdb ran MiXCR on the 5' RACE reads. The sample carries 330,000 or so distinct CDR3 sequences, roughly 8% recorded once. V lost 4 bases to trimming and J lost 0 bases, with 16 bases between them. Germline CDR1 and CDR2: SNHLY and FYNNEI. This CDR3 contains 16 residues. The clonotype originates from a male donor with ankylosing spondylitis. Specimen: blood, either unsorted or a sorted T cell fraction (not recorded which). J is TRBJ2-7 and V is TRBV2; D uncertain. CDR3 nucleotides: TGTGCCAGCAGTGGGTCCCGACGAGTCTCCTCCTACGAGCAGTACTTC. Translating it yields CASSGSRRVSSYEQYF.